This T cell receptor (beta chain) originates from a study of technical replicates of blood from a few donors. V was clipped by 7 bases and J by 3 bases, with 13 bases between them. CDR1 is LNHDA and CDR2 is SQIVND in the germline V gene (reference sequence). This CDR3 contains 14 residues. Clones were read by immunoSEQ multiplex PCR, and TCRdb kept only the in-frame ones, dropping some. This table has approximately 70,000 clones, 98% appearing once. This clone has just one count. Sequenced sample: T cells isolated from PBMCs. The sequence was obtained from a human donor in good health. The chain recombines TRBV19 with TRBJ1-5; D gene uncertain. CDR3 sequence: CASNKGGYNQPQHF. The CDR3 DNA follows: TGTGCCAGTAATAAGGGAGGCTACAATCAGCCCCAGCATTTT.